This entry lists 10 T cell receptor beta chains sequenced from one sample in a study of shared clonotypes between healthy human individuals. TCRdb's table, derived via immunoSEQ multiplex PCR, lists solely in-frame clones and lacks some. Of some 2.1 million clones detected, 85% to 95% appear once; the ten largest clones hold about 1.1%. Only CD45RO-negative cells positively selected for CCR7 counted as naive CD8 cells, so terminally differentiated effector memory CD45RA+ cells were excluded. The sample consisted of naive CD8+ T cells sorted from blood. Receptor source: a young man in good health.

Worth noting for this clone: Other nucleotide sequences from this sample produce the same CDR3. This chain links TRBV27 with TRBJ2-7; possible D gene TRBD1, 6 bases. Per germline, CDR1 MNHEY and CDR2 SMNVEV (reference sequence). The CDR3 length is 13 residues. The V gene lost 3 bases and the J gene lost 5 bases, with 11 bases spanning the gap. The CDR3 bases are TGTGCCAGCAGTTTGCTGGGGGCCAACGAGCAGTACTTC. Encoded protein: CASSLLGANEQYF.

The chain has TRBV7-9 and TRBJ2-2, with 10 bases aligning to TRBD2. Germline-derived CDR1 and CDR2 are SEHNR and FQNEAQ (reference sequence). The CDR3 has 17 amino acids. V gave up 3 bases and J gave up 5 bases; unmatched junction bases: 9. The CDR3 bases are TGTGCCAGCAGCTTTAGTCTAGCGGGAGATAAAACCGGGGAGCTGTTTTTT. It translates to CASSFSLAGDKTGELFF.

V is TRBV25-1 and J is TRBJ2-7; D may be TRBD1 (5 bases). The CDR3 is 13 amino acids. From germline, CDR1 is MGHDK and CDR2 SYGVNS. V lost 2 bases and J lost 11, with 16 bases in between. The CDR3 nucleotides are TGTGCCAGCAGTGAAACGGACGGACATTGCGAGTACTTC. Its translation: CASSETDGHCEYF.

A word on this clone: This same CDR3 is encoded by further DNA sequences in the sample. The chain couples TRBV9 to TRBJ1-4; D is perhaps TRBD1 (5 bases). Trimming stripped 3 bases from V and 0 bases from J, with 9 bases between. The CDR3 runs to 15 residues. Per germline, CDR1 SGDLS and CDR2 YYNGEE. The CDR3 DNA follows: TGTGCCAGCAGCGCAACAGGAGCAACTAATGAAAAACTGTTTTTT. As protein: CASSATGATNEKLFF.

The gene calls are TRBV6-4 and TRBJ2-2; 8 bases agree with TRBD1. This CDR3 has 17 amino acids. Germline assignment: CDR1 MRHNA and CDR2 SNTAGT. V gave up 0 bases and J gave up 5 bases; unmatched junction bases: 8. CDR3 loop: CASSDSITGGRTGELFF. CDR3 bases: TGTGCCAGCAGTGACTCTATAACAGGGGGACGAACCGGGGAGCTGTTTTTT.

The chain has TRBV10-2 and TRBJ2-1, with TRBD2 matching over 8 bases. Germline assignment: CDR1 WSHSY and CDR2 SAAADI. CDR3 length: 17 residues. V was pared by 1 base and J by 0 bases, with 5 bases of the junction left unmatched. CDR3 sequence: CASSEYHREGSYNEQFF. CDR3 DNA sequence: TGCGCCAGCAGTGAGTATCACCGGGAGGGCTCCTACAATGAGCAGTTCTTC.

This sequence joins TRBV12-5 and TRBJ2-2; 10 nucleotides align to TRBD2. V shed 5 bases and J 5 bases; nucleotides not matched to a gene: 8. The CDR3 totals 16 residues. The germline V gene has CDR1 LGHNT and CDR2 FRNRAP. The chain's CDR3 is CASGASGGPRTGELFF. CDR3 nucleotide sequence: TGTGCTAGTGGTGCTAGCGGGGGCCCTAGGACCGGGGAGCTGTTTTTT.

In the case of this clone: This same CDR3 is encoded by further DNA sequences in the sample. This rearrangement joins TRBV7-9 to TRBJ1-4, with TRBD1 as a possible D gene (5 bases). The CDR3 covers 16 residues. V was clipped by 5 bases and J by 2 bases, with 15 bases between them. Germline CDR1 and CDR2: SEHNR and FQNEAQ (reference sequence). CDR3 in amino acids: CASSPPRGVTNEKLFF. In DNA, the CDR3 is TGTGCCAGCAGCCCGCCTCGGGGGGTGACTAATGAAAAACTGTTTTTT.

The chain joins TRBV7-9 to TRBJ1-1, with D possibly being TRBD1 (6 bases). The CDR3 is 13 amino acids. The V and J ends lost 5 bases and 3 bases respectively, with 10 bases between them. Germline values: CDR1 SEHNR, CDR2 FQNEAQ (reference sequence). The DNA of the CDR3 is TGTGCCAGCAGCACACAGGGCCACACTGAAGCTTTCTTT. This codes for CASSTQGHTEAFF.

The rearrangement joins TRBV9 to TRBJ2-1, with 8 bases matching TRBD2. Germline V CDR1 and CDR2: SGDLS, YYNGEE. The CDR3 totals 15 residues. Trimming cost V 2 bases and J 4 bases; bases outside gene matches: 5. Here the CDR3 reads CASSVGLGRYNEQFF. The CDR3 bases are TGTGCCAGCAGCGTGGGACTAGGGAGGTACAATGAGCAGTTCTTC.